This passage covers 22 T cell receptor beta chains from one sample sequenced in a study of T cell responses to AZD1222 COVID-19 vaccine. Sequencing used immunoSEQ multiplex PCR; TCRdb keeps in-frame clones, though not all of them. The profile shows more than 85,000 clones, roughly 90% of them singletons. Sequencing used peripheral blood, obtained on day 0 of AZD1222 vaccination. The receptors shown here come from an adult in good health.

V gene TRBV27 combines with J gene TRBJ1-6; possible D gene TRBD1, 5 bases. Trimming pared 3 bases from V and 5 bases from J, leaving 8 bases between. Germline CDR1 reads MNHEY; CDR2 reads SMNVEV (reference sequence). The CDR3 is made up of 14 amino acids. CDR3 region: CASSFSGNNSPLHF. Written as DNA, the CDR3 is TGTGCCAGCAGTTTTTCAGGGAATAATTCACCCCTCCACTTT.

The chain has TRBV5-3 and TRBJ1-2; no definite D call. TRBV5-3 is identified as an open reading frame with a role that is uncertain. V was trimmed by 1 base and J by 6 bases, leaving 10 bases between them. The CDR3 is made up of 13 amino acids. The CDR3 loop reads CARSLNRQDGYTF. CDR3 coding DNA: TGTGCCAGAAGCTTGAACCGGCAGGATGGCTACACCTTC.

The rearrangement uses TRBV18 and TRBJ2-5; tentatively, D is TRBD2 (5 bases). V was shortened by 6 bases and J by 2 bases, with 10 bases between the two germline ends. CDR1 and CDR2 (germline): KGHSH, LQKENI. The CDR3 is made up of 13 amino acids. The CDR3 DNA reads TGTGCCAGCTCTAAACTAGATCAAGAGACCCAGTACTTC. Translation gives CASSKLDQETQYF.

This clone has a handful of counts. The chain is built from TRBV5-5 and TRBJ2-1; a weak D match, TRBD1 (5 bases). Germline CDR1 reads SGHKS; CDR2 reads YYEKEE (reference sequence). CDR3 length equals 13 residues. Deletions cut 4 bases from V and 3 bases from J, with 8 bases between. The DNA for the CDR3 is TGTGCCAGCAGCAGGACACGCTACAATGAGCAGTTCTTC. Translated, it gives CASSRTRYNEQFF.

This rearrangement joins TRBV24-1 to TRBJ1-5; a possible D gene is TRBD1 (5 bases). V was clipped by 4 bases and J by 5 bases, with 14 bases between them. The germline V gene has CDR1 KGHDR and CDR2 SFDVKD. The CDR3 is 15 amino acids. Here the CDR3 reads CATSEGTRGHQPQHF. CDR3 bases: TGTGCCACCAGTGAAGGGACCCGGGGACATCAGCCCCAGCATTTT.

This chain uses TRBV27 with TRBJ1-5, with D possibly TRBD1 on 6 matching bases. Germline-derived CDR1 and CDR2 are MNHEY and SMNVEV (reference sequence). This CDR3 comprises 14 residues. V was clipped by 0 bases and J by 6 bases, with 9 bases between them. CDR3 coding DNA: TGTGCCAGCAGTTTATCAGGGGGGGTTCAGCCCCAGCATTTT. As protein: CASSLSGGVQPQHF.

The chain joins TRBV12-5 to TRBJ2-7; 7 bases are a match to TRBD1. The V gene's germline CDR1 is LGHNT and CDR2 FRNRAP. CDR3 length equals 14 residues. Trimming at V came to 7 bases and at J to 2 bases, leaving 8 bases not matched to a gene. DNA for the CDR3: TGTGCTAGTGCCCTCCGGGACAGACCCTACGAGCAGTACTTC. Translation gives CASALRDRPYEQYF.

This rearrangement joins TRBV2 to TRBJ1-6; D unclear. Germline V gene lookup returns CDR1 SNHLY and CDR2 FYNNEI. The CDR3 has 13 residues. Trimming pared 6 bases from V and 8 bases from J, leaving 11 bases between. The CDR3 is CASRTSGDSPLHF. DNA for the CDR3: TGTGCCAGCAGGACCTCTGGGGATTCACCCCTCCACTTT.

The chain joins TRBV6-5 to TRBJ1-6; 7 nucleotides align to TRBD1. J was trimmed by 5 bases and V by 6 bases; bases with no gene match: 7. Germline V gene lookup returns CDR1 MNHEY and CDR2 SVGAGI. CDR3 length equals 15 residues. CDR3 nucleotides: TGTGCCAGCAGAAAGGGACAGACTAATAATTCACCCCTCCACTTT. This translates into CASRKGQTNNSPLHF.

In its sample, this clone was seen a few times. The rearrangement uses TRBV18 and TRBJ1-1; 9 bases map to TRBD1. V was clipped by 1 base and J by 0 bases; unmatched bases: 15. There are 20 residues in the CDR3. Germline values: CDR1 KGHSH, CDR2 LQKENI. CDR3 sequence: CASSPHSGQGHVAMNTEAFF. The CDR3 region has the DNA TGTGCCAGCTCACCACACTCTGGACAGGGGCACGTAGCTATGAACACTGAAGCTTTCTTT.

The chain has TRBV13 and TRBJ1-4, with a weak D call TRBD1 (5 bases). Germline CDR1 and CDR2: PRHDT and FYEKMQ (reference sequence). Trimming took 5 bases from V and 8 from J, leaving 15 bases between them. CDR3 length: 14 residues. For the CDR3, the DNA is TGTGCCAGCAGCCTAACGACAGCCCCCGAAAAACTGTTTTTT. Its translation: CASSLTTAPEKLFF. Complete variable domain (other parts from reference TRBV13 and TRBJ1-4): AAGVIQSPRHLIKEKRETATLKCYPIPRHDTVYWYQQGPGQDPQFLISFYEKMQSDKGSIPDRFSAQQFSDYHSELNMSSLELGDSALYFCASSLTTAPEKLFFGSGTQLSVL.

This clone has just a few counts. The CDR3 protein is CASSIEHGGTPYRTEAFF. The CDR3 coding sequence is TGTGCCAGTAGTATAGAACACGGAGGAACGCCGTATAGGACTGAAGCTTTCTTT. The V and J genes are TRBV19 and TRBJ1-1; no clear D gene. V lost 0 bases, J lost 5 bases, and 22 bases lay in between. Germline CDR1 and CDR2: LNHDA and SQIVND (reference sequence). This CDR3 contains 18 residues.

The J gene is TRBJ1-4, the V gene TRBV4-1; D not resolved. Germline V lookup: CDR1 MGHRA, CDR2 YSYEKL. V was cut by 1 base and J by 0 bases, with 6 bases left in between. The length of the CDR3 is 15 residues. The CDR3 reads CASSQVGATNEKLFF. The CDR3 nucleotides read TGCGCCAGCAGCCAAGTGGGTGCAACTAATGAAAAACTGTTTTTT.

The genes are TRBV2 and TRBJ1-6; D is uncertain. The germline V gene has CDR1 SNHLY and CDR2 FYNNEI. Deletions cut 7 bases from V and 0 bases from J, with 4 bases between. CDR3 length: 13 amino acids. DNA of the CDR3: TGTGCCAGCACGGTCTCCTATAATTCACCCCTCCACTTT. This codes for CASTVSYNSPLHF. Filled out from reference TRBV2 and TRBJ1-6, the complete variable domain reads EPEVTQTPSHQVTQMGQEVILRCVPISNHLYFYWYRQILGQKVEFLVSFYNNEISEKSEIFDDQFSVERPDGSNFTLKIRSTKLEDSAMYFCASTVSYNSPLHFGNGTRLTVT.

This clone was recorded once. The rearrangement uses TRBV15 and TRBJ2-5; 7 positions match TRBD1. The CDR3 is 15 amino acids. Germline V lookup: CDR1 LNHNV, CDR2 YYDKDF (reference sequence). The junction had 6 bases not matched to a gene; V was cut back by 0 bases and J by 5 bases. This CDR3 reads CATSRDRDRAETQYF. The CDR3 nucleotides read TGTGCCACCAGCAGAGATCGGGACAGAGCGGAGACCCAGTACTTC.

CDR3 nucleotides: TGTGCCAGCAGTGCACTACGGGGGAATGAGCAGTTCTTC. Amino acid sequence: CASSALRGNEQFF. V usage is TRBV27 and J usage is TRBJ2-1; TRBD2 is a possible D gene (6 bases). The CDR3 length is 13 residues. Trimming left V 5 bases short and J 7 bases short, with 12 bases between. Germline CDR1 and CDR2: MNHEY and SMNVEV (reference sequence).

The CDR3 spells CSVTDRGRGYTF. The CDR3 nucleotides read TGCAGTGTTACTGACAGGGGGCGAGGCTACACCTTC. The chain couples TRBV20-1 to TRBJ1-2; 10 bases map to TRBD1. CDR1 DFQATT and CDR2 SNEGSKA come from the germline V gene (reference sequence). The V gene end was trimmed by 7 bases and the J gene end by 8 bases; junction bases not matched to a gene: 7. The CDR3 length is 12 residues.

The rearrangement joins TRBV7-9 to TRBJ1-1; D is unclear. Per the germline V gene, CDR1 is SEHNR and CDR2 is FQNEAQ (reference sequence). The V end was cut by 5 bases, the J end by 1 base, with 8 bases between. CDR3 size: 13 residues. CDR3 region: CASSHPKNTEAFF. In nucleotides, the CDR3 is TGTGCCAGCAGCCACCCAAAGAACACTGAAGCTTTCTTT.

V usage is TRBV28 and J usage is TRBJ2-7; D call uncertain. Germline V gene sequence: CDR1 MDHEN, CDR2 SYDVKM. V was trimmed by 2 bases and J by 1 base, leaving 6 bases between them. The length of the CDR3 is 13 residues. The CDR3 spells CASSLVQSYEQYF. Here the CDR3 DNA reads TGTGCCAGCAGTTTAGTTCAGTCCTACGAGCAGTACTTC.

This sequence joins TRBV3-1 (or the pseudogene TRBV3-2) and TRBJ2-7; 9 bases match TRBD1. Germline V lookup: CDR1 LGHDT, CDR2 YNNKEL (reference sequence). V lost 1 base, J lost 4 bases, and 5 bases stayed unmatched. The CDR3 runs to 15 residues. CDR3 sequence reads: CASSQVAGQGYEQYF. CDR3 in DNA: TGTGCCAGCAGCCAAGTAGCAGGACAGGGGTACGAGCAGTACTTC.

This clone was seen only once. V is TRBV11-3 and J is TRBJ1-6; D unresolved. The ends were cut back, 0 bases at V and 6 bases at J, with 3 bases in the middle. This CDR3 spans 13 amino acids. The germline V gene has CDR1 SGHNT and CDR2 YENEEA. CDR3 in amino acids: CASSLDSNSPLHF. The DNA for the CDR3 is TGTGCCAGCAGCTTAGACAGTAATTCACCCCTCCACTTT.

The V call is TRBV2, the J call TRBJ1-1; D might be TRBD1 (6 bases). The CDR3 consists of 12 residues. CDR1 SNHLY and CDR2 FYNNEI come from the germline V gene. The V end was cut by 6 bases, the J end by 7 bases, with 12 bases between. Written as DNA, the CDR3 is TGTGCCAGCAGGGCCGGGACATTTGAAGCTTTCTTT. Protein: CASRAGTFEAFF.